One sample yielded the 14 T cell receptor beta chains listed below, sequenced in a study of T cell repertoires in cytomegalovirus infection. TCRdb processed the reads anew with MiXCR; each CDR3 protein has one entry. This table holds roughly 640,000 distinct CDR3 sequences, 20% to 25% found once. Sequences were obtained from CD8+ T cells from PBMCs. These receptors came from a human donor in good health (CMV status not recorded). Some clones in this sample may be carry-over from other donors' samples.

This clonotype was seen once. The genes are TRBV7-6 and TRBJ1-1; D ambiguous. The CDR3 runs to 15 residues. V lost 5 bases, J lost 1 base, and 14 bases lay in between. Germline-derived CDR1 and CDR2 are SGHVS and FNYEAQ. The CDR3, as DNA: TGTGCCAGCAGCCGCCGGACGGACCGGAACACTGAAGCTTTCTTT. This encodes CASSRRTDRNTEAFF.

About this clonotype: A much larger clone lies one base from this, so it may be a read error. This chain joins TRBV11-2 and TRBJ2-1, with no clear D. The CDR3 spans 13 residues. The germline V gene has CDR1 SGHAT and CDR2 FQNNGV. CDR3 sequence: CANSFTQYNEQFF. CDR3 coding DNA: TGTGCCAACAGCTTTACACAGTACAATGAGCAGTTCTTC.

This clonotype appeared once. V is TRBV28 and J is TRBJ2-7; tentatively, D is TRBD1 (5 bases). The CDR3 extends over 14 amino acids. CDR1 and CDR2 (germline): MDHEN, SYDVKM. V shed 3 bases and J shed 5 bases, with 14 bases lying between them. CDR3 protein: CASSFRQGGHEQYV. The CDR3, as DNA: TGTGCCAGCAGTTTCCGGCAGGGTGGCCACGAGCAGTACGTC.

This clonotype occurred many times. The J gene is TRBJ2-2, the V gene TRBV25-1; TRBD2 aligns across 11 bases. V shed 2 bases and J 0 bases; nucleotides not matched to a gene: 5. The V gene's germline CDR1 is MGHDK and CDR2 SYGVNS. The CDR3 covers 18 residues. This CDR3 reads CASSEPASGGTNTGELFF. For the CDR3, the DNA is TGTGCCAGCAGTGAACCCGCTAGCGGGGGGACGAACACCGGGGAGCTGTTTTTT. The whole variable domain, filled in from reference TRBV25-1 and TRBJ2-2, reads EADIYQTPRYLVIGTGKKITLECSQTMGHDKMYWYQQDPGMELHLIHYSYGVNSTEKGDLSSESTVSRIRTEHFPLTLESARPSHTSQYLCASSEPASGGTNTGELFFGEGSRLTVL.

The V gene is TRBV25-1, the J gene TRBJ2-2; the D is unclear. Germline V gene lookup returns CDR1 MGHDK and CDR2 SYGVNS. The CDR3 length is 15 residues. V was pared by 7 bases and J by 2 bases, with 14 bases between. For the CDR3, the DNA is TGTGCCAGCACCGCCCAATGGGGAAACACCGGGGAGCTGTTTTTT. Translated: CASTAQWGNTGELFF.

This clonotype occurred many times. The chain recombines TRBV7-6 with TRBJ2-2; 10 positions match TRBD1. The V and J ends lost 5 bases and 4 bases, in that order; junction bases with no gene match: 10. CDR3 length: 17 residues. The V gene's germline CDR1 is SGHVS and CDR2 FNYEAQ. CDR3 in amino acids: CASSHSPGTGVTGELFF. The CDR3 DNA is TGTGCCAGCAGCCACTCCCCCGGGACAGGGGTCACCGGGGAGCTGTTTTTT.

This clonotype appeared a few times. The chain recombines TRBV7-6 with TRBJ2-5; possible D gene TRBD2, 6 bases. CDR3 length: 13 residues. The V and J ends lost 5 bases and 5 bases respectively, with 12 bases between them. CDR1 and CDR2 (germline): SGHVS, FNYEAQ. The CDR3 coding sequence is TGTGCCAGCAGCGACCCAGGGAGGGAGACCCAGTACTTC. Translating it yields CASSDPGRETQYF.

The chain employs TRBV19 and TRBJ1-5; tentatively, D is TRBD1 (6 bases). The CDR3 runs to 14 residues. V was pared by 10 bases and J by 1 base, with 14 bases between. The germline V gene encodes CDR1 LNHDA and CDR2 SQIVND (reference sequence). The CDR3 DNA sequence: TGTGCCACCCTCGGGGGGGGCAGCAATCAGCCCCAGCATTTT. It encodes CATLGGGSNQPQHF.

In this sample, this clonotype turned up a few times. CDR3 residues: CASSSYQGAKSYEQYV. CDR3 DNA: TGTGCCAGCAGCTCTTACCAGGGGGCAAAATCCTACGAGCAGTACGTC. The rearrangement joins TRBV11-2 to TRBJ2-7; 8 nucleotides match TRBD1. After removal of 4 bases from V and 1 base from J, the junction contained 9 bases not matched to a gene. CDR3 length: 16 residues. Germline V gives CDR1 SGHAT, CDR2 FQNNGV.

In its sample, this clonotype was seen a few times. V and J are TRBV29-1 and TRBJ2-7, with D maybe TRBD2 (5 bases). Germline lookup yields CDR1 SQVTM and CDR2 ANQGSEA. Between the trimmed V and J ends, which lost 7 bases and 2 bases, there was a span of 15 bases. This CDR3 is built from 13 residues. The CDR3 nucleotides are TGCAGCGCCTCCTCCCCGAGGGCCTACGAGCAGTACTTC. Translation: CSASSPRAYEQYF.

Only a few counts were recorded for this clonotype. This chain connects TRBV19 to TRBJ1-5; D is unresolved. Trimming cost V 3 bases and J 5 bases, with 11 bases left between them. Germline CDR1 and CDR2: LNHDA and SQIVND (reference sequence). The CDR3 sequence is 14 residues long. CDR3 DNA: TGTGCCAGTAGTATCCCCCGGGCCGATCAGCCCCAGCATTTT. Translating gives CASSIPRADQPQHF.

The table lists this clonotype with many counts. CDR3 coding DNA: TGCGCCAGCAGCCCCAAAAAAGGAGGGGGTCAGCAGTACGTC. Translating gives CASSPKKGGGQQYV. The chain employs TRBV4-1 and TRBJ2-7; D possibly uses TRBD1 or TRBD2 (6 bases each). CDR3 length equals 14 residues. The germline CDR1 and CDR2 sequences are MGHRA and YSYEKL. V was cut by 4 bases and J by 8 bases, with 18 bases left in between.

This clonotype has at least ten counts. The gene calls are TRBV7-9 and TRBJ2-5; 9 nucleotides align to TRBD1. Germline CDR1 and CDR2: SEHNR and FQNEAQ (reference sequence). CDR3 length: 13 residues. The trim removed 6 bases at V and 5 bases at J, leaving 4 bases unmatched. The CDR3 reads CASRDRGRETQYF. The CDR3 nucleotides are TGTGCCAGCAGGGACAGGGGTCGGGAGACCCAGTACTTC.

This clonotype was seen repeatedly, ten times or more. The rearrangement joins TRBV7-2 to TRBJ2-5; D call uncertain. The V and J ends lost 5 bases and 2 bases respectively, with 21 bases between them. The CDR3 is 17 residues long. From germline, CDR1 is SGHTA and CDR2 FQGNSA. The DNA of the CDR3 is TGTGCCAGCAGCAGCCCCATAAGTTGGTACAGACAAGAGACCCAGTACTTC. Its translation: CASSSPISWYRQETQYF.